The source of this TCR beta chain is a study of identical twins. Study-level points and caveats: Instead of following the same donors, the conclusions were based on cross-sectional statistical analysis. Sharing of beta out-of-frame sequences by twins showed a weaker excess.

TCRdb ran MiXCR on the 5' RACE reads and lists one entry per CDR3 protein. Here the sample spans over 550,000 distinct CDR3 sequences, roughly 7.1% being singletons. Only a few counts were recorded for this clonotype. Its antigen is as yet unknown. This same sample was also part of a study on yellow fever vaccine responses in identical twins. From that paper: Reports say the vaccine T cell response in twins looked partly convergent and partly personalized.

This clonotype was sampled from a woman aged 18-29 years in good health. Sequencing used PBMCs.

DNA of the CDR3: TGTGCCACCAGTGATCCCGACTCCGGAGGTGGCAATGAGCAGTTCTTC. It specifies CATSDPDSGGGNEQFF. The V and J genes are TRBV24-1 and TRBJ2-1; TRBD2 might be the D (5 bases). Trimming shortened V by 3 bases and J by 6 bases, and 17 bases separated the two germline ends. Germline V gene data show CDR1 as KGHDR and CDR2 as SFDVKD. The CDR3 has 16 residues.